This T cell receptor beta chain was identified in a study of identical twins. Study-wide results and caveats: Modelling underestimated the level of out-of-frame TCR alpha sharing observed in monozygotic twins. Part of the zero-insertion signal could reflect confounding by invariant MAIT and iNKT cells.

A single record per CDR3 protein comes from TCRdb applying MiXCR to the 5' RACE reads. The table has 400,000 to 600,000 distinct CDR3 sequences, under 25% seen once; the top ten hold 0.45% to 0.5%. This clonotype was detected ten times or more. No antigen is known for it. This CDR3 spans 15 amino acids. Germline-derived CDR1 and CDR2 are SGHDT and YYEEEE. Trimming cost V 1 base and J 3 bases, with 13 bases left between them. Separately, the same data were catalogued under a study of yellow fever vaccine responses in identical twins.

Sample: CD4+ T cells sorted from blood. The chain is built from TRBV5-6 and TRBJ1-1; D is uncertain. The TCR comes from a woman aged 18-29 years in good health. The CDR3 loop is CASSLSRWRDTEAFF. CDR3 sequence (DNA): TGTGCCAGCAGCTTGTCGCGCTGGAGGGACACTGAAGCTTTCTTT.